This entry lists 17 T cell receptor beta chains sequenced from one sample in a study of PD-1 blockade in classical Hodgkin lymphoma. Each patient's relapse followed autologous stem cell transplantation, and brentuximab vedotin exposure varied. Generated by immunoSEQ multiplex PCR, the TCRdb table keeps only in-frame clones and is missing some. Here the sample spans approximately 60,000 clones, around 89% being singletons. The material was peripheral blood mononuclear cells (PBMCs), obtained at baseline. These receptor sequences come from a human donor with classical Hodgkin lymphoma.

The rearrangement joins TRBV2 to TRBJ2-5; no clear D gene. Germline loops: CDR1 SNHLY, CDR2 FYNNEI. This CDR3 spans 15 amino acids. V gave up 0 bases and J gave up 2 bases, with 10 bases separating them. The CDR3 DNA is TGTGCCAGCAGTGAAGCGAGTAGCACGCAAGAGACCCAGTACTTC. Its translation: CASSEASSTQETQYF.

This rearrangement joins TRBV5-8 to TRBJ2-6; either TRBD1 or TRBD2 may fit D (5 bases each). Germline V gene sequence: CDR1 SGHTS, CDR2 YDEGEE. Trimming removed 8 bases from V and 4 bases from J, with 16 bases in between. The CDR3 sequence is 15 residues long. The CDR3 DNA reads TGTGCCAGAAGGTCCGGGGCCTACGGGGCCAACGTCCTGACTTTC. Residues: CARRSGAYGANVLTF.

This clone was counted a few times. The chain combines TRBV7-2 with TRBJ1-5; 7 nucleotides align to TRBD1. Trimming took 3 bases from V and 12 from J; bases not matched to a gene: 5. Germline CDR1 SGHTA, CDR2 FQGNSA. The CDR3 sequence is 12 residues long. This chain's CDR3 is CASSLGGTVQHF. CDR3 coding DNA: TGTGCCAGCAGCTTGGGCGGGACAGTCCAGCATTTT.

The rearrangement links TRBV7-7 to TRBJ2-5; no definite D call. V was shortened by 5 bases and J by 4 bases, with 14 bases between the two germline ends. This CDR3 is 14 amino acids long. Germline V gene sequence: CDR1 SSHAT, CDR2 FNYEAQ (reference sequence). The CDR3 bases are TGTGCCAGCAGCCAGAAGTCCGGTTTAGAGACCCAGTACTTC. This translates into CASSQKSGLETQYF.

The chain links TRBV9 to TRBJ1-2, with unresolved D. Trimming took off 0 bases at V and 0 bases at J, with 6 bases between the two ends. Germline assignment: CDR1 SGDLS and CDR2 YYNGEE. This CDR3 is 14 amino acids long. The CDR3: CASSVAQTNYGYTF. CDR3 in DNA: TGTGCCAGCAGCGTAGCACAAACTAACTATGGCTACACCTTC. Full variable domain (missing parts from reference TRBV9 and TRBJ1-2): DSGVTQTPKHLITATGQRVTLRCSPRSGDLSVYWYQQSLDQGLQFLIQYYNGEERAKGNILERFSAQQFPDLHSELNLSSLELGDSALYFCASSVAQTNYGYTFGSGTRLTVV.

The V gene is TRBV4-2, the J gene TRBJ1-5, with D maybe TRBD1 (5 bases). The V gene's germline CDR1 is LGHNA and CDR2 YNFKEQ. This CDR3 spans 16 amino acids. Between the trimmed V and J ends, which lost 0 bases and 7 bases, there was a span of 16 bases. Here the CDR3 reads CASSQEVGQGGQPQHF. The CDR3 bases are TGTGCCAGCAGCCAAGAAGTTGGGCAGGGTGGACAGCCCCAGCATTTT.

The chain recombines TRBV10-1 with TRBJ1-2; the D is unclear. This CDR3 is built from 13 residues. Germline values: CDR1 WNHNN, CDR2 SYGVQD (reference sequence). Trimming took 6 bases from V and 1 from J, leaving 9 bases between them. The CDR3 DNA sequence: TGCGCCAGCAGACACCCGGATAACTATGGCTACACCTTC. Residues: CASRHPDNYGYTF.

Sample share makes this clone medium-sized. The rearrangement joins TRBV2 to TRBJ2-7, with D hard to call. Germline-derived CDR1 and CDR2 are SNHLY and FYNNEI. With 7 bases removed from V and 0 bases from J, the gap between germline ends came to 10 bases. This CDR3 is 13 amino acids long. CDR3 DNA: TGTGCCAGCACCCAGGCGGACTCCTACGAGCAGTACTTC. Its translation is CASTQADSYEQYF.

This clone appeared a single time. This CDR3 is CASSYQRTANTEAFF. The DNA of the CDR3 is TGTGCCAGCAGTTACCAAAGGACGGCGAACACTGAAGCTTTCTTT. The rearrangement links TRBV6-5 to TRBJ1-1, with D unresolved. Germline V gene data show CDR1 as MNHEY and CDR2 as SVGAGI. The CDR3 consists of 15 residues. V was clipped by 2 bases and J by 1 base, with 11 bases between them.

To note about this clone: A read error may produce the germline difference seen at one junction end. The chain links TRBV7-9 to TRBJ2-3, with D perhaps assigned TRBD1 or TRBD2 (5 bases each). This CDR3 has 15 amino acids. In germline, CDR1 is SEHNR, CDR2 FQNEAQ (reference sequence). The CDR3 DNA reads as TGTGCCAGCAGCCTAGCCCAGGGCGGCACAGATACGCAGTATTTT. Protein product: CASSLAQGGTDTQYF.

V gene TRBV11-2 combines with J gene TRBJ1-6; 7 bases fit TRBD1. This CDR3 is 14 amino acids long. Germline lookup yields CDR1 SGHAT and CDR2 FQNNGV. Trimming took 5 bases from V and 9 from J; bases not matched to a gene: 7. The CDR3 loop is CASSPRDRGSPLHF. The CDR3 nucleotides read TGTGCCAGCAGCCCCCGGGACAGAGGTTCACCCCTCCACTTT.

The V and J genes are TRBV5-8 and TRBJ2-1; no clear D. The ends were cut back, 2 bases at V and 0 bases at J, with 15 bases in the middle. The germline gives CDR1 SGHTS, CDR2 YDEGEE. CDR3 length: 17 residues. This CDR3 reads CASSLPLLLSSYNEQFF. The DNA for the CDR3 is TGTGCCAGCAGCTTACCCCTCCTATTAAGCTCCTACAATGAGCAGTTCTTC.

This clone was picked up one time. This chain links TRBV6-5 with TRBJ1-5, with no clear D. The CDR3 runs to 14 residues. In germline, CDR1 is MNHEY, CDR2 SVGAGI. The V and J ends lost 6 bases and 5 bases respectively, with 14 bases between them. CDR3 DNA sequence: TGTGCCAGCAGCCGAAGCAGTTTCGATCAGCCCCAGCATTTT. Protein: CASSRSSFDQPQHF.

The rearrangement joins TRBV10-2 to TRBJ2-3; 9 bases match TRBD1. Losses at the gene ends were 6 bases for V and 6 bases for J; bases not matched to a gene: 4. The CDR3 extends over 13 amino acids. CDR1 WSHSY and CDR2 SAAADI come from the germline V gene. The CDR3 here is CASRQGAGDTQYF. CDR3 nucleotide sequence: TGCGCCAGCAGACAGGGGGCTGGGGATACGCAGTATTTT.

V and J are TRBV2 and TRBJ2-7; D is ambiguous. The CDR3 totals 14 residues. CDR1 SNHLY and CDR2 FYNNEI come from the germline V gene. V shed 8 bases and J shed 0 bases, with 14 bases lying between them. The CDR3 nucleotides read TGTGCCAGCGTTAGGGAATTATCCTCCTACGAGCAGTACTTC. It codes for CASVRELSSYEQYF.

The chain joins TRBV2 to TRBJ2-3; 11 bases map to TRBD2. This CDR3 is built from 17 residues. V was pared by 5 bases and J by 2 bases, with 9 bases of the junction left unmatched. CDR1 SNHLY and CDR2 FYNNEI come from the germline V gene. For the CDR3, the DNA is TGTGCCAGCAGTCGCCCTAGACTAGCGGGGAACACAGATACGCAGTATTTT. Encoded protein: CASSRPRLAGNTDTQYF.

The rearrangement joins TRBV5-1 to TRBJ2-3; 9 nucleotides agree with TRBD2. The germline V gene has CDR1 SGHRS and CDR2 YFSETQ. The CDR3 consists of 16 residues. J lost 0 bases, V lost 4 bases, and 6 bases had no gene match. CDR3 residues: CASSKRLAASTDTQYF. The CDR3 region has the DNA TGCGCCAGCAGCAAAAGACTAGCGGCTAGCACAGATACGCAGTATTTT.